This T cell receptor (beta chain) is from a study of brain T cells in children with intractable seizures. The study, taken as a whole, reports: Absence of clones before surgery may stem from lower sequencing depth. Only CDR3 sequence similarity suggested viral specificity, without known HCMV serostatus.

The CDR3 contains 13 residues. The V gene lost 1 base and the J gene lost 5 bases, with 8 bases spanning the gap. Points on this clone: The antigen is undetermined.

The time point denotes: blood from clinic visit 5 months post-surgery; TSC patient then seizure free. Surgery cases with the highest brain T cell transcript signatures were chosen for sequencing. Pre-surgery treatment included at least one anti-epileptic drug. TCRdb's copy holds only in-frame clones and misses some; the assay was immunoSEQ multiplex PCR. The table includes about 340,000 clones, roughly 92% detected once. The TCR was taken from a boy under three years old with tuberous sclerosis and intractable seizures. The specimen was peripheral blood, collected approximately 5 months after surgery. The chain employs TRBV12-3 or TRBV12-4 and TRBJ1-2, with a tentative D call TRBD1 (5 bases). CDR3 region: CASSLEGMYGYTF. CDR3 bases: TGTGCCAGCAGTTTAGAGGGGATGTATGGCTACACCTTC.